This T cell receptor (beta chain) originates from a study of cytomegalovirus exposure and HLA in healthy donors. Findings of the study overall: In a later analysis, an Asian-associated ancestry cluster reportedly showed fewer N-insertions than the 666-donor mean. In terms of immune exposure information, only CMV serostatus was available. DRB1 showed the most TCR associations and HLA-C the fewest in a later analysis, as rates varied by HLA locus. Accounts indicate the classifier identified cytomegalovirus status with strong specificity and sensitivity.

Germline V gives CDR1 SGHDT, CDR2 YYEEEE. This CDR3 is built from 16 residues. V gave up 4 bases and J gave up 6 bases; unmatched junction bases: 14. Both 60 Vbeta primers and 13 Jbeta primers went into the PCR. Clones were read by immunoSEQ multiplex PCR, and TCRdb kept only the in-frame ones, dropping some. Among under 95,000 clones listed, 77% were seen once. Remarks on this clone: The target antigen is unknown.

This clonotype was sampled from a boy between 10 and 17 years old in good health and CMV-seronegative. This sequence joins TRBV5-6 and TRBJ2-7, with TRBD1 matching over 9 bases. The sequencing sample was made of PBMCs. CDR3 DNA sequence: TGTGCCAGCAGCACACAGGGGGCGCGGTTGTTGTCCGAGCAGTACTTC. This encodes CASSTQGARLLSEQYF.